The clone carrying this T cell receptor (beta chain) was counted at least ten times. Antigen: not known. The sample originates from a study of response to subunit inactivated influenza vaccine. General observations from the study: It was the authors' suggestion that each seasonal influenza vaccination recruits few new T cells.

Between the trimmed V and J ends, which lost 7 bases and 4 bases, there was a span of 14 bases. Germline values: CDR1 DFQATT, CDR2 SNEGSKA (reference sequence). The CDR3 consists of 12 residues. In TCRdb, the RT-PCR reads were re-called with MiXCR into one record per CDR3 protein. The sample has about 500,000 distinct CDR3 sequences; about 15% are singletons. The genes are TRBV20-1 and TRBJ2-7; unclear D gene. The clonotype originates from a man aged 50-75 years who received an inactivated influenza vaccine. The sample consisted of CD4+ T cells sorted from PBMCs, taken less than 30 months after vaccination. DNA of the CDR3: TGCAGTGTCCCCCGCCCCACGTACGAGCAGTACTTC. As protein: CSVPRPTYEQYF.